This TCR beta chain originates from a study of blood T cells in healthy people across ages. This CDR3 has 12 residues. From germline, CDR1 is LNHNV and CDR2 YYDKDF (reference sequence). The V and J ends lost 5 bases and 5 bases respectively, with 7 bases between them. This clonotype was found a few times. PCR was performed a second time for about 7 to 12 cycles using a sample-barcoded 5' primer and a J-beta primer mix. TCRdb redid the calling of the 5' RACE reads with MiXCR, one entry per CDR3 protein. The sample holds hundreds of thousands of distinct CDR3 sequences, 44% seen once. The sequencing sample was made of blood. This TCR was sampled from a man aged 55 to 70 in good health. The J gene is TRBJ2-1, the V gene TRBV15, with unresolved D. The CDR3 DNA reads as TGTGCCACCAGCCCTAGGGACAATGAGCAGTTCTTC. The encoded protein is CATSPRDNEQFF.